This is a list of T cell receptor beta chains from one sample in a study of cytomegalovirus exposure and HLA in healthy donors. TCRdb keeps only in-frame clones here, not all; method: immunoSEQ multiplex PCR. The data hold roughly 180,000 clones, with roughly 80% observed a single time. What was sequenced was PBMCs. These receptors originate from a woman aged 40 to 50 in good health and CMV-seropositive. CDR3s include the opening cysteine and the closing phenylalanine or tryptophan. Each record gives: J gene, V gene, D gene, clone size, CDR3 DNA, CDR3 protein. D genes are given only for firm matches. Not every row has a clone size; where given, it reads once, few, many or a size class.

>TRBJ1-1|TRBV7-8|-|-
TGTGCCAGCAGCTTAGTACAAAGTCGAAACACTGAAGCTTTCTTT
CASSLVQSRNTEAFF
>TRBJ2-1|TRBV14|-|-
TGTGCCAGCAGCCAAGGTGGGAGAGACTACAATGAGCAGTTCTTC
CASSQGGRDYNEQFF
>TRBJ2-3|TRBV5-1|-|-
TGCGCCAGCAGCTTGACACAGGGCCTGGGAGATACGCAGTATTTT
CASSLTQGLGDTQYF
>TRBJ1-4|TRBV28|-|few
TGTGCCAGCAGTTTACGTGAAAAACTGTTTTTT
CASSLREKLFF
>TRBJ2-7|TRBV7-2|TRBD2|-
TGTGCCAGCAGCTTAGGTGGTAGCGGGGGGGCCTACTTC
CASSLGGSGGAYF
>TRBJ2-1|TRBV28|TRBD1|-
TGTGCCAGCAGCCGAGCCGGGACAGGCGCGCTGGGGCAGTTCTTC
CASSRAGTGALGQFF
>TRBJ1-2|TRBV9|-|-
TGTGCCAGCAGCGGAGTTTTCGGCTACACCTTC
CASSGVFGYTF
>TRBJ2-5|TRBV11-1|TRBD2|-
TGTGCCAGCAGCTTAGGTTTCAGCGGGAGTGGACAAGAGACCCAGTACTTC
CASSLGFSGSGQETQYF
>TRBJ2-1|TRBV7-6|TRBD2|-
TGTGCCAGCAGCTTAGCGCAGATGAGTAGCGGGAGGGCCAATGAGCAGTTCTTC
CASSLAQMSSGRANEQFF
>TRBJ2-7|TRBV9|TRBD2|-
TGTGCCAGCAGCCCTAGGGGTCTAGCGGAGGGCTACGAGCAGTACTTC
CASSPRGLAEGYEQYF
>TRBJ1-2|TRBV19|-|-
TGTGCCAGTGCGTGGGAGGGACACTATGGCTACACCTTC
CASAWEGHYGYTF
>TRBJ2-1|TRBV28|TRBD2|-
TGTGCCAGCAGTATAGCGGGAGGGAACAATGAGCAGTTCTTC
CASSIAGGNNEQFF
>TRBJ1-2|TRBV5-4|-|-
TGTGCCAGCAGCTCGGACAACTTCTATGGCTACACCTTC
CASSSDNFYGYTF
>TRBJ2-5|TRBV4-1|TRBD2|once
TGCGCCAGCAGCCTGGGGGCTAGCGGGAGCGGTGGTTTTGGAGAGACCCAGTACTTC
CASSLGASGSGGFGETQYF
>TRBJ1-1|TRBV5-5|TRBD1|-
TGTGCCAGCAGCTTGCAGGGGGGTATGAACACTGAAGCTTTCTTT
CASSLQGGMNTEAFF
>TRBJ1-5|TRBV5-8|-|few
TGTGCCAGCAGCTTTGCCGGTAGCAATCAGCCCCAGCATTTT
CASSFAGSNQPQHF
>TRBJ1-5|TRBV7-9|-|few
TGTGCCAGCAGCTCGGGGGATCAGCCCCAGCATTTT
CASSSGDQPQHF
>TRBJ1-1|TRBV28|-|-
TGTGCCAGCAGTTTGGGCCGGATGGGCACTGAAGCTTTCTTT
CASSLGRMGTEAFF
>TRBJ2-2|TRBV18|TRBD1|-
TGTGCCAGCTCACCGAGACAGGGGTACACCGGGGAGCTGTTTTTT
CASSPRQGYTGELFF
>TRBJ2-1|TRBV9|-|-
TGTGCCAGCAGCGTCCAACTGAGGGGGAATGAGCAGTTCTTC
CASSVQLRGNEQFF
>TRBJ2-1|TRBV7-9|TRBD1|-
TGTGCCAGCAGCTTAATCGGACAGGGGGGCTCTGACGAGCAGTTCTTC
CASSLIGQGGSDEQFF
>TRBJ2-7|TRBV13|TRBD2|-
TGTGCCAGCAGCCGTCTCGGCCCTGGGACTAGCGGGAGATACGAGCAGTACTTC
CASSRLGPGTSGRYEQYF
>TRBJ2-7|TRBV2|-|-
TGTGCCAGCAGTAAAGACATCCGGGACTTCTCCTACGAGCAGTACTTC
CASSKDIRDFSYEQYF
>TRBJ1-2|TRBV5-5|TRBD1|once
TGTGCCAGCAGCGAGACAGGGGGCTATGGCTACACCTTC
CASSETGGYGYTF
>TRBJ2-3|TRBV5-1|TRBD1|-
TGCGCCAGCAGCCCTGGGACAGGGGGCATAAATACGCAGTATTTT
CASSPGTGGINTQYF
>TRBJ2-7|TRBV27|-|-
TGTGCCAGCAGAACCTCGTTAAGGGGGAACGAGCGGTACTTC
CASRTSLRGNERYF
>TRBJ1-1|TRBV7-2|TRBD1|-
TGTGCCAGCAGCTCGTACAGGGGTTTGGACACTGAAGCTTTCTTT
CASSSYRGLDTEAFF
>TRBJ2-3|TRBV2|-|-
TGTGCCAGCAGTAAACAGGGGACTTTCACAGATACGCAGTATTTT
CASSKQGTFTDTQYF
>TRBJ2-7|TRBV10-3|TRBD1|-
TGTGCCATCAATCCCGGACAGGGGGCGATCTCCTACGAGCAGTACTTC
CAINPGQGAISYEQYF
>TRBJ2-2|TRBV7-2|TRBD1|-
TGTGCCAGCAGCTCCGTACAGGGGGCCGGGGAGCTGTTTTTT
CASSSVQGAGELFF
>TRBJ1-1|TRBV9|-|few
TGTGCCAGCAGCGTATCGGGGGACACTGAAGCTTTCTTT
CASSVSGDTEAFF
>TRBJ2-1|TRBV19|-|-
TGTGCCAGTAGTCCAGGACTAACCAATGAGCAGTTCTTC
CASSPGLTNEQFF
>TRBJ1-3|TRBV6-6|-|-
TGTGCCAGCAGTTTCGTCGCTGGAAACACCATATATTTT
CASSFVAGNTIYF
>TRBJ2-1|TRBV4-1|TRBD1|-
TGCGCCAGCAGCCATGCACAGGGGCTTCCGTACAATGAGCAGTTCTTC
CASSHAQGLPYNEQFF
>TRBJ2-5|TRBV7-8|TRBD1|-
TGTGCCAGTTCTCGGACAGGCGGGACCCAGTACTTC
CASSRTGGTQYF
>TRBJ2-2|TRBV7-6|-|-
TGTGCCAGCAGCTTGGACATAACGAACACCGGGGAGCTGTTTTTT
CASSLDITNTGELFF